The rows below give T cell receptor beta chains drawn from one sample of a study of cytomegalovirus exposure and HLA in healthy donors. Sequenced by immunoSEQ multiplex PCR; TCRdb stores in-frame clones only, minus some. The sample shows about 150,000 clones, about 82% of them seen only once. The sequenced sample was PBMCs. The source of these receptors is a male donor in good health and CMV-seronegative. The CDR3 runs from the conserved cysteine through the conserved F or W. A D gene is named only where the DNA matches it firmly. Only part of the rows carry a size: once, few, many, or a class if the clone is expanded.

J: TRBJ2-2; D: NA; V: TRBV9; size: NA; CDR3: CASSPLTEGGELFF; DNA: TGTGCCAGCAGCCCCCTTACGGAGGGCGGGGAGCTGTTTTTT
J: TRBJ2-1; D: NA; V: TRBV7-9; size: NA; CDR3: CASGLLGLNEQFF; DNA: TGTGCCAGCGGCCTCTTGGGACTCAATGAGCAGTTCTTC
J: TRBJ2-7; D: TRBD1; V: TRBV18; size: NA; CDR3: CASSPPDRTFENEQYF; DNA: TGTGCCAGCTCACCACCGGACAGGACGTTCGAAAACGAGCAGTACTTC
J: TRBJ1-2; D: NA; V: TRBV5-6; size: NA; CDR3: CASSLMRQEKIYGYTF; DNA: TGTGCCAGCAGCTTGATGCGACAGGAGAAAATCTATGGCTACACCTTC
J: TRBJ1-1; D: NA; V: TRBV6-1; size: NA; CDR3: CASRDNPETEAFF; DNA: TGTGCCAGCAGGGACAACCCGGAGACTGAAGCTTTCTTT
J: TRBJ1-3; D: TRBD1; V: TRBV28; size: NA; CDR3: CASSPGTVGSGNTIYF; DNA: TGTGCCAGCAGTCCCGGGACAGTTGGCTCTGGAAACACCATATATTTT
J: TRBJ2-7; D: NA; V: TRBV28; size: NA; CDR3: CASSESHGQGYEQYF; DNA: TGTGCCAGCAGTGAGTCCCACGGGCAGGGCTACGAGCAGTACTTC
J: TRBJ2-1; D: TRBD2; V: TRBV29-1; size: NA; CDR3: CSVDGTSGSSYNEQFF; DNA: TGCAGCGTTGATGGGACTAGCGGGAGTTCCTACAATGAGCAGTTCTTC
J: TRBJ2-7; D: NA; V: TRBV6-6; size: once; CDR3: CASSPPRREVAYEQYF; DNA: TGTGCCAGCAGTCCCCCCCGGAGGGAGGTCGCCTACGAGCAGTACTTC
J: TRBJ2-2; D: NA; V: TRBV15; size: few; CDR3: CATRQLNTGELFF; DNA: TGTGCCACCAGGCAGTTAAACACCGGGGAGCTGTTTTTT
J: TRBJ2-7; D: TRBD1; V: TRBV4-3; size: few; CDR3: CASSRDRGLSYEQYF; DNA: TGCGCCAGCAGTCGGGACAGGGGACTATCCTACGAGCAGTACTTC
J: TRBJ1-2; D: NA; V: TRBV9; size: NA; CDR3: CASSVVQGLGYGYTF; DNA: TGTGCCAGCAGCGTAGTGCAGGGACTTGGCTATGGCTACACCTTC
J: TRBJ1-6; D: NA; V: TRBV5-4; size: NA; CDR3: CASSLDRGDNSPLHF; DNA: TGTGCCAGCAGCTTGGATCGGGGGGATAATTCACCCCTCCACTTT
J: TRBJ1-1; D: TRBD1; V: TRBV19; size: NA; CDR3: CASSHDRGNTEAFF; DNA: TGTGCCAGTAGCCACGACAGGGGCAACACTGAAGCTTTCTTT
J: TRBJ2-3; D: TRBD2; V: TRBV6-5; size: NA; CDR3: CASSTGTMLTDTQYF; DNA: TGTGCCAGCAGTACCGGGACTATGCTCACAGATACGCAGTATTTT
J: TRBJ2-1; D: TRBD2; V: TRBV30; size: once; CDR3: CAWSVLAGGLNEQFF; DNA: TGTGCCTGGAGTGTACTAGCGGGGGGGCTCAATGAGCAGTTCTTC
J: TRBJ1-2; D: NA; V: TRBV19; size: once; CDR3: CASSFGLADGYPF; DNA: TGTGCCAGTAGTTTCGGACTAGCAGACGGCTACCCCTTC
J: TRBJ2-7; D: TRBD1; V: TRBV5-4; size: NA; CDR3: CASSRQGGSYEQYF; DNA: TGTGCCAGCAGCCGACAGGGGGGCTCCTACGAGCAGTACTTC
J: TRBJ2-1; D: TRBD1; V: TRBV25-1; size: NA; CDR3: CASSRPGQEDNEQFF; DNA: TGTGCCAGCAGCAGACCGGGACAGGAAGACAATGAGCAGTTCTTC
J: TRBJ2-1; D: TRBD2; V: TRBV13; size: NA; CDR3: CASSLGLAGNEQFF; DNA: TGTGCCAGCAGCTTGGGTCTAGCGGGGAATGAGCAGTTCTTC
J: TRBJ2-7; D: NA; V: TRBV5-4; size: NA; CDR3: CASSAPSASYEQYF; DNA: TGTGCCAGCAGCGCACCTAGCGCCTCCTACGAGCAGTACTTC
J: TRBJ1-3; D: TRBD1; V: TRBV9; size: NA; CDR3: CASSDGDRARNTIYF; DNA: TGTGCCAGCAGCGACGGGGACAGGGCTCGGAACACCATATATTTT
J: TRBJ1-1; D: NA; V: TRBV25-1; size: NA; CDR3: CASSPSGTQGSRTEAFF; DNA: TGTGCCAGCAGTCCCTCCGGGACACAGGGTAGTAGGACTGAAGCTTTCTTT
J: TRBJ2-5; D: NA; V: TRBV4-2; size: once; CDR3: CASSQDGTGTQETQYF; DNA: TGTGCCAGCAGCCAAGATGGGACTGGGACCCAAGAGACCCAGTACTTC
J: TRBJ2-7; D: NA; V: TRBV10-3; size: NA; CDR3: CAISESEKQYF; DNA: TGTGCCATCAGTGAGTCAGAGAAGCAGTACTTC
J: TRBJ2-4; D: TRBD2; V: TRBV7-2; size: NA; CDR3: CASSLLVAGWGNIQYF; DNA: TGTGCCAGCAGCCTCCTCGTAGCGGGGTGGGGAAACATTCAGTACTTC
J: TRBJ1-2; D: NA; V: TRBV7-9; size: NA; CDR3: CASSLGKSTANYGYTF; DNA: TGTGCCAGCAGCTTAGGGAAAAGTACAGCTAACTATGGCTACACCTTC
J: TRBJ2-7; D: TRBD2; V: TRBV6-6; size: few; CDR3: CASSYLAGVGNEQYF; DNA: TGTGCCAGCAGTTACTTAGCGGGTGTCGGCAACGAGCAGTACTTC
J: TRBJ2-7; D: TRBD2; V: TRBV7-3; size: NA; CDR3: CASSKLAGGREQYF; DNA: TGTGCCAGCAGCAAACTAGCGGGAGGGCGCGAGCAGTACTTC